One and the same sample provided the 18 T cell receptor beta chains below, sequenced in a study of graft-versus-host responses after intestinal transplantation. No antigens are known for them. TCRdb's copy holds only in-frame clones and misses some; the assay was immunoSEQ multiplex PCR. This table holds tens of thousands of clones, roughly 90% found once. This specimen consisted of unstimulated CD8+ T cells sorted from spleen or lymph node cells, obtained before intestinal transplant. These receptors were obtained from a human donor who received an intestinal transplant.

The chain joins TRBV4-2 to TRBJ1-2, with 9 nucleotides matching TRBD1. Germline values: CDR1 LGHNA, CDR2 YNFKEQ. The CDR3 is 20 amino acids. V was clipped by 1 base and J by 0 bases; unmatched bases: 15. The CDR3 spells CASSQVAIPGQGRTNYGYTF. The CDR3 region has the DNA TGTGCCAGCAGCCAAGTAGCCATCCCGGGACAGGGCCGAACTAACTATGGCTACACCTTC.

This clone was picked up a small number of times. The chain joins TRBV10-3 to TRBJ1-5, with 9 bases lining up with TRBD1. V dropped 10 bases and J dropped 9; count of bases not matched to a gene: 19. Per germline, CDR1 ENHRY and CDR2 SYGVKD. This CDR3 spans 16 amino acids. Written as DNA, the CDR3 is TGTGCCACCGAGGAGGCCCCGGGACAGGGTGGTGGGCCCCAGCATTTT. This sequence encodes CATEEAPGQGGGPQHF.

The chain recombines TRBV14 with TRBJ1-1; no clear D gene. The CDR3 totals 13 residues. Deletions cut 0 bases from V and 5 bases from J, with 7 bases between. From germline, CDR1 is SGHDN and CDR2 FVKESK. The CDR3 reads CASSQDLGTEAFF. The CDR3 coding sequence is TGTGCCAGCAGCCAAGATCTAGGAACTGAAGCTTTCTTT.

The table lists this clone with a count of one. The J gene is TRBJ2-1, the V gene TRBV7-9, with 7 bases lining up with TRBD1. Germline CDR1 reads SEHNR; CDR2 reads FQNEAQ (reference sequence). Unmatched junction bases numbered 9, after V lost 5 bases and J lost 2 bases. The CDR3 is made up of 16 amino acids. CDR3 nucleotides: TGTGCCAGCAGCGGATGGACAGGTCCTACCTACAATGAGCAGTTCTTC. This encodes CASSGWTGPTYNEQFF.

The CDR3 region is CASSLDRDEQYF. In DNA form, the CDR3 reads TGTGCCAGCAGCTTAGATCGCGACGAGCAGTACTTC. The J gene is TRBJ2-7, the V gene TRBV7-8, with no clear D. Germline-derived CDR1 and CDR2 are SGHVS and FQNEAQ. V dropped 1 base and J dropped 5 bases, with 6 bases sitting between them. CDR3 length equals 12 residues. The whole variable domain, filled in from reference TRBV7-8 and TRBJ2-7, reads GAGVSQSPRYKVAKRGQDVALRCDPISGHVSLFWYQQALGQGPEFLTYFQNEAQLDKSGLPSDRFFAERPEGSVSTLKIQRTQQEDSAVYLCASSLDRDEQYFGPGTRLTVT.

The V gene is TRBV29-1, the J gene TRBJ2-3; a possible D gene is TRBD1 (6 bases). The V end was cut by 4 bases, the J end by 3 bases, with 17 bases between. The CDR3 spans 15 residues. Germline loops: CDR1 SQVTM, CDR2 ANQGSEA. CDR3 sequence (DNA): TGCAGCGTTGTTCAAGGGGGAATTGGGACAGATACGCAGTATTTT. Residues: CSVVQGGIGTDTQYF.

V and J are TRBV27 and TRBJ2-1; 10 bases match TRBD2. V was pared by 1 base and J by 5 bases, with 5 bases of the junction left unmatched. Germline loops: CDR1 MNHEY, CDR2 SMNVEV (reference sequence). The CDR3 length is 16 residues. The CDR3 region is CASSLFPLAGDNEQFF. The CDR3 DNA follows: TGTGCCAGCAGTTTATTCCCGCTAGCGGGAGACAATGAGCAGTTCTTC.

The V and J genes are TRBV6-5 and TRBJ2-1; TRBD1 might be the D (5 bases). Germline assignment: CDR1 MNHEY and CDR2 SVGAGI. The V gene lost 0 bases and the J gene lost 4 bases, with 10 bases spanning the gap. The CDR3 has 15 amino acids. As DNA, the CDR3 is TGTGCCAGCAGTTACTCGCAGGGCCCTTACAATGAGCAGTTCTTC. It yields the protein CASSYSQGPYNEQFF.

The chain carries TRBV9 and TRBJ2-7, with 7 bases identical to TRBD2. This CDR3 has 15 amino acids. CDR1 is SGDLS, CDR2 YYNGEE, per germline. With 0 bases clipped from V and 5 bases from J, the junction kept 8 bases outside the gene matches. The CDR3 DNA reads TGTGCCAGCAGCGTAGACGGGGGGAGGGCCGACGAGCAGTACTTC. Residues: CASSVDGGRADEQYF.

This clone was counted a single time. The CDR3 coding sequence is TGTGCCAGCAGTGGGGGGACAGGGTGGATAAACACCATATATTTT. Its translation: CASSGGTGWINTIYF. The J gene is TRBJ1-3, the V gene TRBV2; 9 positions agree with TRBD1. V lost 4 bases to trimming and J lost 6 bases; unmatched junction nucleotides: 7. The germline gives CDR1 SNHLY, CDR2 FYNNEI. The CDR3 runs to 15 residues.

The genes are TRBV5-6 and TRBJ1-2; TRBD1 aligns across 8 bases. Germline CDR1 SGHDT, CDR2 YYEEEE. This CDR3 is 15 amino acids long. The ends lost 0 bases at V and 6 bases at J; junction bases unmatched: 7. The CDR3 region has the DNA TGTGCCAGCAGCTTGGGGACAGGGAGTTTGCATGGCTACACCTTC. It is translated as CASSLGTGSLHGYTF.

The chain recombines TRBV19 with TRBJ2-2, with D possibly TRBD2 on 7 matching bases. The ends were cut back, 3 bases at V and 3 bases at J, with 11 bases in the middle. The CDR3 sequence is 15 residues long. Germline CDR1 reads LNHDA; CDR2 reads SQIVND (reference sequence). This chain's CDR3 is CASSMGGPDTGELFF. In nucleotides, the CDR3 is TGTGCCAGTAGTATGGGGGGGCCGGACACCGGGGAGCTGTTTTTT.

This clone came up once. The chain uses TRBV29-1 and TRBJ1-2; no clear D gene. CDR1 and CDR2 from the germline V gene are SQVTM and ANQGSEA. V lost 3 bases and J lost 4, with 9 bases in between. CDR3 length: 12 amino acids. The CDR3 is CSVESSTYGYTF. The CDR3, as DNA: TGCAGCGTTGAGTCCAGTACCTATGGCTACACCTTC. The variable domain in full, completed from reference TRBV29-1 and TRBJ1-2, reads SAVISQKPSRDICQRGTSLTIQCQVDSQVTMMFWYRQQPGQSLTLIATANQGSEATYESGFVIDKFPISRPNLTFSTLTVSNMSPEDSSIYLCSVESSTYGYTFGSGTRLTVV.

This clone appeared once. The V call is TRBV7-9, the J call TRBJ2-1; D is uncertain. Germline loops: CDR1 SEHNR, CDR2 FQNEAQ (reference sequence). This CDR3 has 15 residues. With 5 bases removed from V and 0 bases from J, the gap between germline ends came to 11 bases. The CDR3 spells CASSPSLSSYNEQFF. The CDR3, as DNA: TGTGCCAGCAGCCCCAGTCTCAGCTCCTACAATGAGCAGTTCTTC.

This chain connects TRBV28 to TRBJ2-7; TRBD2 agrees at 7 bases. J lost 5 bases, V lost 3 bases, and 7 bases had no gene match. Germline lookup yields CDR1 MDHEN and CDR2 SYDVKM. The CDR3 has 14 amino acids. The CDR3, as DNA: TGTGCCAGCAGTTTTGGCGGGAGAGGCGACGAGCAGTACTTC. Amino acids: CASSFGGRGDEQYF.

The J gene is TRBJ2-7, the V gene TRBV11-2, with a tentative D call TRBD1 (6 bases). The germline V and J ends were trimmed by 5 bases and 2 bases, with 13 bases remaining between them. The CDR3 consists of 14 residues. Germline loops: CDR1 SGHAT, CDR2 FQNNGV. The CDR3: CASSPGTSAYEQYF. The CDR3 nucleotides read TGTGCCAGCAGCCCCGGGACATCAGCCTACGAGCAGTACTTC. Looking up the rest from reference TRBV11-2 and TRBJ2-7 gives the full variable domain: EAGVAQSPRYKIIEKRQSVAFWCNPISGHATLYWYQQILGQGPKLLIQFQNNGVVDDSQLPKDRFSAERLKGVDSTLKIQPAKLEDSAVYLCASSPGTSAYEQYFGPGTRLTVT.

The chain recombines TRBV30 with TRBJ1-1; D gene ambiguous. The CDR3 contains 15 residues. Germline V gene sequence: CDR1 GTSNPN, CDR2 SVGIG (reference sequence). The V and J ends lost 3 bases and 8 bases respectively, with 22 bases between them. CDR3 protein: CAWRWWETLQAEAFF. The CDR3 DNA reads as TGTGCCTGGAGGTGGTGGGAGACGCTTCAAGCGGAAGCTTTCTTT.

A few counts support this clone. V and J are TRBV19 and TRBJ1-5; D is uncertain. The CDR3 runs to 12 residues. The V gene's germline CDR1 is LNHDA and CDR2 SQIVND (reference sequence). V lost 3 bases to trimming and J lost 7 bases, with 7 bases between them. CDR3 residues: CASSMFMQPQHF. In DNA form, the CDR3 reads TGTGCCAGTAGTATGTTTATGCAGCCCCAGCATTTT. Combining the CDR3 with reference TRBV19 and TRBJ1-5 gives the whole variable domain DGGITQSPKYLFRKEGQNVTLSCEQNLNHDAMYWYRQDPGQGLRLIYYSQIVNDFQKGDIAEGYSVSREKKESFPLTVTSAQKNPTAFYLCASSMFMQPQHFGDGTRLSIL.